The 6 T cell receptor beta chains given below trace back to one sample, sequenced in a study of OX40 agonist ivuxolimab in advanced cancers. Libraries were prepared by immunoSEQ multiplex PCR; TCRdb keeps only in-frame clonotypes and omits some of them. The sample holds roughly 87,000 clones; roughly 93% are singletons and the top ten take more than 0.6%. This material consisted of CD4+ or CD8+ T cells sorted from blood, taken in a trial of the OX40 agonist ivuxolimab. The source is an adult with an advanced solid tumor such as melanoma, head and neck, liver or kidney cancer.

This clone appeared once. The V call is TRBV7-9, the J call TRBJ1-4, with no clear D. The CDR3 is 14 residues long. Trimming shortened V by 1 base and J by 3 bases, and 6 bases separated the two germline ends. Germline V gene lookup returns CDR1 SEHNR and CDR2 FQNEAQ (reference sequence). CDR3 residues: CASSLGASNEKLFF. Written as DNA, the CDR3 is TGTGCCAGCAGCTTAGGGGCTTCTAATGAAAAACTGTTTTTT.

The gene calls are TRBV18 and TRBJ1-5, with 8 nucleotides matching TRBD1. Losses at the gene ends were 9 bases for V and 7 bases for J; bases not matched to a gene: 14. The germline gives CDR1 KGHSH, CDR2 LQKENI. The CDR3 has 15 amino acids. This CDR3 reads CASKEPGQGEQPQHF. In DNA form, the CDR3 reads TGTGCCAGTAAAGAACCCGGACAGGGAGAGCAGCCCCAGCATTTT.

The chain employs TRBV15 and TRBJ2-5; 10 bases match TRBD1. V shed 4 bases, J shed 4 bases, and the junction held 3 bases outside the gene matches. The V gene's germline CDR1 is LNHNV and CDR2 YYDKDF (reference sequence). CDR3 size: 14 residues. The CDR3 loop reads CATSTWTGGETQYF. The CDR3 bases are TGTGCCACCAGCACTTGGACAGGGGGAGAGACCCAGTACTTC.

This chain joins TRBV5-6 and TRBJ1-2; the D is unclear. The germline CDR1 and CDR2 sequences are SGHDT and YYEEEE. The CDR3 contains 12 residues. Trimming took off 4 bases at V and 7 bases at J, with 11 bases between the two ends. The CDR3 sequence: CASSTGVPGYTF. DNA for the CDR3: TGTGCCAGCAGCACTGGAGTTCCTGGCTACACCTTC.

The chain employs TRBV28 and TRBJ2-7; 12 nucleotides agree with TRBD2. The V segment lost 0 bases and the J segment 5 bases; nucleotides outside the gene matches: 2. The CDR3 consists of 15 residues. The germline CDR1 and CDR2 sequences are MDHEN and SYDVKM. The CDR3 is CASSLWTSGSHEQYF. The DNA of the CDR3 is TGTGCCAGCAGTTTATGGACTAGCGGGAGCCACGAGCAGTACTTC.

CDR3 region: CASSVQSTANYGYTF. The DNA for the CDR3 is TGTGCCAGCAGCGTCCAATCCACAGCTAACTATGGCTACACCTTC. The chain couples TRBV9 to TRBJ1-2; D gene uncertain. The CDR3 extends over 15 amino acids. V lost 2 bases and J lost 0, with 11 bases in between. The germline V gene has CDR1 SGDLS and CDR2 YYNGEE.